This TCR beta chain was obtained from a study of blood T cells in healthy people across ages. A J-beta primer mix and a sample-barcoded 5' primer were used in a second PCR of about 7 to 12 cycles. At least 2.5 million CDR3-containing paired-end reads were obtained per sample. One entry per CDR3 protein results from TCRdb running MiXCR on the 5' RACE reads. The repertoire holds some 690,000 distinct CDR3 sequences, with 22% as singletons. Whole-study results and caveats: Researchers report that TCR beta diversity correlated strongly with naive T cell percentage. When set beside aged donors, long-lived donors presented more naive CD4+ cells and higher diversity. Age brought a roughly linear fall in TCR beta diversity measured per million T cells.

V lost 4 bases to trimming and J lost 4 bases, with 16 bases between them. CDR1 is SNHLY, CDR2 FYNNEI, per germline. CDR3 size: 15 residues. This clonotype was observed a few times. The target antigen is unknown. Sequencing input: blood. The chain is built from TRBV2 and TRBJ1-2; D is perhaps TRBD1 (6 bases). This receptor was identified in a man in his 70s in good health. The CDR3 DNA reads TGTGCCAGCAGTGGGGGGCAGGGAACCAGCTATGGCTACACCTTC. Its translation is CASSGGQGTSYGYTF.